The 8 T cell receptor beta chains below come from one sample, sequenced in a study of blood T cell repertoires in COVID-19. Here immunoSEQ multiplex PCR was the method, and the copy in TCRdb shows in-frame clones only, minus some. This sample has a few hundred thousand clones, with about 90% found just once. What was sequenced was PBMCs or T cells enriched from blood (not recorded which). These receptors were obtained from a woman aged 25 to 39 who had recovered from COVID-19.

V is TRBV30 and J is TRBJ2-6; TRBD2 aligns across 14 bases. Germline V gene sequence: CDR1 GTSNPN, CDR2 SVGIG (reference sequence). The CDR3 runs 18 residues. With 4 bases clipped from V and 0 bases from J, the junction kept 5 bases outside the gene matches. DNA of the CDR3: TGTGCCTGGATGGGACTAGCGGGGGAGATCTCTGGGGCCAACGTCCTGACTTTC. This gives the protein CAWMGLAGEISGANVLTF.

The CDR3 region has the DNA TGTGCCAGCAGTTTATCGTCTAGCGGGAGAACCGGGGAGCTGTTTTTT. Its translation: CASSLSSSGRTGELFF. V usage is TRBV27 and J usage is TRBJ2-2, with TRBD2 matching over 10 bases. The CDR3 spans 16 residues. Germline assignment: CDR1 MNHEY and CDR2 SMNVEV (reference sequence). Trimming cost V 0 bases and J 5 bases; bases outside gene matches: 3.

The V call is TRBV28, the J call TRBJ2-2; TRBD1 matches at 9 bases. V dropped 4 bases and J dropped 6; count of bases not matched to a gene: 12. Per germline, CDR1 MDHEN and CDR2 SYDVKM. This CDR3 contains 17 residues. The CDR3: CASSSTPGTGRPGELFF. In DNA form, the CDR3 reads TGTGCCAGCAGTTCTACACCCGGGACAGGGAGGCCCGGGGAGCTGTTTTTT.

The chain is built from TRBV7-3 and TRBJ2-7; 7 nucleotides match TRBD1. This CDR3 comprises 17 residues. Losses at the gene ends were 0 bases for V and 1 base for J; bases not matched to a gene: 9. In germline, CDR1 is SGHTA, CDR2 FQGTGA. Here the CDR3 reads CASSLTGDRVGSYEQYF. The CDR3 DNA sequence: TGTGCCAGCAGCTTAACGGGAGACAGGGTTGGATCCTACGAGCAGTACTTC. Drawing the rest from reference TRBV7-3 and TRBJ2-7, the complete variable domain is GAGVSQTPSNKVTEKGKYVELRCDPISGHTALYWYRQSLGQGPEFLIYFQGTGAADDSGLPNDRFFAVRPEGSVSTLKIQRTERGDSAVYLCASSLTGDRVGSYEQYFGPGTRLTVT.

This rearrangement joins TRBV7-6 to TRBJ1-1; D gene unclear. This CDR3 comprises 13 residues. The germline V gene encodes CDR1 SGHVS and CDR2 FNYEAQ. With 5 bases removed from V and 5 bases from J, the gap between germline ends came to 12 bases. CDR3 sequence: CASSQSSGTEAFF. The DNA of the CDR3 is TGTGCCAGCAGCCAAAGCTCGGGGACTGAAGCTTTCTTT.

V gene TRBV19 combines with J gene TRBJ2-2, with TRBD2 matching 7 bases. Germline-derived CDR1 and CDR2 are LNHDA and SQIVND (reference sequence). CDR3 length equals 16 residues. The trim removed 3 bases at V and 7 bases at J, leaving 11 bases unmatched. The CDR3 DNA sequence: TGTGCCAGTAGTATTAATGTGTTGTCGGGGGGCGGGGAGCTGTTTTTT. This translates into CASSINVLSGGGELFF.

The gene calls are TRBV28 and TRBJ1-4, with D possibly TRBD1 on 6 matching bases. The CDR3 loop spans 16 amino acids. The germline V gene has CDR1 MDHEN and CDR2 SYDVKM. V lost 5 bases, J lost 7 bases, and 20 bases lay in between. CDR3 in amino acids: CASSLPRAFRGEKLFF. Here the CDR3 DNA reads TGTGCCAGCAGTCTACCGAGGGCTTTCAGGGGTGAAAAACTGTTTTTT.

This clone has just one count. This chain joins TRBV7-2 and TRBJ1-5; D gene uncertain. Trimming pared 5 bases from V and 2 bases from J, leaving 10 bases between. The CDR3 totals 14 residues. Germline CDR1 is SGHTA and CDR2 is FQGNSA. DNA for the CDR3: TGTGCCAGCAGCATTAGCGGGGGCAATCAGCCCCAGCATTTT. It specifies CASSISGGNQPQHF.